These T cell receptor beta chains were read from a single sample in a study of Ad26.COV2.S vaccination and SARS-CoV-2 variants. Sequenced by immunoSEQ multiplex PCR; TCRdb stores in-frame clones only, minus some. The sample records some 520,000 clones, around 90% being singletons. The material sequenced was peripheral blood, taken in a trial of Ad26.COV2.S vaccine versus placebo. These receptors were obtained from a person between 18 and 65 years old who received the Ad26.COV2.S COVID-19 vaccine or a placebo. The CDR3 runs from the conserved cysteine through the conserved F or W. Each record gives: D gene, J gene, V gene, clone size, CDR3 DNA, CDR3 protein. A D gene is named only where the DNA matches it firmly. Some rows mark clone size as missing; the rest say once, few, many or name a class of expanded clone.

TRBD2 TRBJ2-1 TRBV3-1/TRBV3-2 . TGTGCCAGCAGCCAAGATCTAGCGGGAGGAGGGCAGTTCTTC CASSQDLAGGGQFF
TRBD1 TRBJ1-4 TRBV30 . TGTGCCCTCGGGACAGGGCCTGAAAAACTGTTTTTT CALGTGPEKLFF
. TRBJ2-7 TRBV9 few TGTGCCAGCAGCACCACCTGGGACGGCCTTTACGAGCAGTACTTC CASSTTWDGLYEQYF
. TRBJ2-1 TRBV7-6 . TGTGCCAGCAGCTTAGGAGGGGGGCGGCTTTGGGGCAATGAGCAGTTCTTC CASSLGGGRLWGNEQFF
TRBD1 TRBJ1-6 TRBV10-3 . TGTGCCATCAGTGAGTCGTTTGGACAGGCCCATAATTCACCCCTCCACTTT CAISESFGQAHNSPLHF
TRBD1 TRBJ1-5 TRBV24-1 . TGTGCCACCGGACAGGGGATCAATCAGCCCCAGCATTTT CATGQGINQPQHF
. TRBJ1-2 TRBV2 few TGTGCCAGTCCCCCCGGGGGTCACACCTTC CASPPGGHTF
. TRBJ1-1 TRBV28 . TGTGCCAGCAGTTCCCGAGCTATGAACACTGAAGCTTTCTTT CASSSRAMNTEAFF
. TRBJ2-7 TRBV28 . TGTGCCAGCAGTTCTACAACCGGGGTGGGATCCTCCTACGAGCAGTACTTC CASSSTTGVGSSYEQYF
TRBD1 TRBJ2-2 TRBV7-2 . TGTGCCAGCAGCTCCAGACAGGGGGCGAACACCGGGGAGCTGTTTTTT CASSSRQGANTGELFF
. TRBJ2-1 TRBV19 . TGTGCCAGCCGGCAAGAGGATGAGCAGTTCTTC CASRQEDEQFF